The source of this TCR beta chain is a study of CD8+ T cells in alopecia areata. Treatment in this sample: oral pan-JAK inhibitor, 5-10 mg twice daily. Sequencing used cDNA as its template, made by extracting RNA and reverse transcribing it. Clones were read by immunoSEQ multiplex PCR, and TCRdb kept only the in-frame ones, dropping some. The sample consists of approximately 200,000 clones, 45% to 65% of them appearing once. Germline V CDR1 and CDR2: SNHLY, FYNNEI. This CDR3 spans 13 amino acids. V lost 7 bases and J 7 bases, leaving 16 bases between the germline ends. The chain combines TRBV2 with TRBJ2-5; TRBD1 might be the D (6 bases). Source: CD4+ T cells sorted from blood, taken at week 4, from a patient treated with tofacitinib. The clonotype originates from a human donor with alopecia areata. CDR3 DNA: TGTGCCAGCACCTCAGGGGAGCCAGGGACCCAGTACTTC. It encodes CASTSGEPGTQYF.